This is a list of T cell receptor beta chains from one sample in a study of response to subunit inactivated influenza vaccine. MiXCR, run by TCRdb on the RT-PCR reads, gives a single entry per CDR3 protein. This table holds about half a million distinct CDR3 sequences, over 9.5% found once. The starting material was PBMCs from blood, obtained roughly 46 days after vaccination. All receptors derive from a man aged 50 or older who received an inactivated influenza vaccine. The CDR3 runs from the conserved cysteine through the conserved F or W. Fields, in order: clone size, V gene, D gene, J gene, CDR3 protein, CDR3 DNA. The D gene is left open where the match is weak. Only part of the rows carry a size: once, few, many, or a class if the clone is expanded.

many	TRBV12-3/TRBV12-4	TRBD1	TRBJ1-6	CASNDRGLNSPLHF	TGTGCCAGCAACGACAGGGGGCTTAATTCACCCCTCCACTTT
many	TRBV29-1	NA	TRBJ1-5	CSVEVEGSGNQPQHF	TGCAGCGTTGAGGTCGAGGGTTCAGGGAATCAGCCCCAGCATTTT
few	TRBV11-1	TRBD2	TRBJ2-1	CATLFAGGLSYNEQFF	TGTGCCACCCTCTTTGCGGGAGGCCTCTCCTACAATGAGCAGTTCTTC
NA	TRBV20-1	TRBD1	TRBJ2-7	CSATETGLYEQYF	TGCAGTGCTACGGAGACAGGGCTCTACGAGCAGTACTTC
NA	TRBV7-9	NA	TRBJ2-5	CASSRDSRQETQYF	TGTGCCAGCAGCCGGGACTCTCGCCAAGAGACCCAGTACTTC
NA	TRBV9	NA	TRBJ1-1	CASSVGGKDTEAFF	TGTGCCAGCAGCGTAGGAGGGAAGGACACTGAAGCTTTCTTT
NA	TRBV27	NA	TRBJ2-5	CASSFRGNNPTQYF	TGTGCCAGCAGTTTTAGGGGCAACAATCCAACCCAGTACTTC
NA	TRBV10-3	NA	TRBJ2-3	CAISDDRGDTQYF	TGTGCCATCAGTGACGACAGAGGAGATACGCAGTATTTT
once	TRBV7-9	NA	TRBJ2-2	CASSLRFGTGNTGELFF	TGTGCCAGCAGCTTGAGGTTCGGGACGGGAAACACCGGGGAGCTGTTTTTT
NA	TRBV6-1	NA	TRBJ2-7	CASREGLLGEQYF	TGTGCCAGCAGGGAGGGACTCCTGGGAGAGCAGTACTTC
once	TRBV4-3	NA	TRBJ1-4	CASSQVLQPDEKLFF	TGCGCCAGCAGCCAAGTTTTACAGCCGGATGAAAAACTGTTTTTT
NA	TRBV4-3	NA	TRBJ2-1	CASSQDPGTTVNNEQFF	TGCGCCAGCAGCCAAGACCCTGGGACCACAGTCAACAATGAGCAGTTCTTC
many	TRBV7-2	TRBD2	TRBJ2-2	CASSPWTSSGELFF	TGTGCCAGCAGCCCCTGGACTAGCTCCGGGGAGCTGTTTTTT
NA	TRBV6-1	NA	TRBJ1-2	CASRQSGGNYGYTF	TGTGCCAGCAGACAAAGTGGCGGGAACTATGGCTACACCTTC
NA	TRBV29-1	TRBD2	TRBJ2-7	CSVESGLAGDYEQYF	TGCAGCGTTGAATCTGGACTAGCGGGGGACTACGAGCAGTACTTC
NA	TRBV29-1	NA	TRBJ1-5	CSVGRSNQPQHF	TGCAGCGTCGGACGGTCCAATCAGCCCCAGCATTTT
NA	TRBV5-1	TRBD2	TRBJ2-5	CASSPGGAGTEETQYF	TGCGCCAGCAGCCCCGGGGGAGCGGGGACGGAAGAGACCCAGTACTTC
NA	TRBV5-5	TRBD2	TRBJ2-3	CASSLEAGVVVDTQYF	TGTGCCAGCAGCTTGGAAGCGGGAGTGGTGGTGGATACGCAGTATTTT
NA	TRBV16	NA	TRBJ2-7	CASADRDYELYF	TGTGCCAGCGCCGACAGGGACTACGAGCTGTACTTC
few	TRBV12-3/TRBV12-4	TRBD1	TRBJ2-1	CASSLDQGENEQFF	TGTGCCAGCAGTTTAGACCAGGGGGAGAATGAGCAGTTCTTC
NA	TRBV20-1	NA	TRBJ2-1	CSARVDYSEQFF	TGCAGTGCTAGGGTCGACTACTCAGAGCAGTTCTTC
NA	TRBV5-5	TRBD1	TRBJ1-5	CASSADTGGFGQPQHF	TGTGCCAGCAGCGCGGATACAGGGGGGTTCGGGCAGCCCCAGCATTTT
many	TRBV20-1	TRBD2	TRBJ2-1	CSARFTSGLAGGYNEQFF	TGCAGTGCTAGATTCACATCGGGACTAGCGGGGGGGTACAATGAGCAGTTCTTC
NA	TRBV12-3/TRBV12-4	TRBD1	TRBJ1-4	CASRPGQRATNEKLFF	TGTGCCAGCAGACCGGGACAGAGGGCAACTAATGAAAAACTGTTTTTT
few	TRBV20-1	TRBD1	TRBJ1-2	CSASSQGDYGYTF	TGCAGTGCTAGTAGCCAGGGGGACTATGGCTACACCTTC
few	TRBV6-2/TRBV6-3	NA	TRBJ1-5	CASTLDASYNQPQHF	TGTGCCAGCACCTTGGACGCGTCTTACAATCAGCCCCAGCATTTT
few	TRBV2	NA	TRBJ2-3	CASSPRARSTDTQYF	TGTGCCAGCAGTCCCCGGGCCAGGAGCACAGATACGCAGTATTTT
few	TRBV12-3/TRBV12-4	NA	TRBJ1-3	CASSRSFNSGNTIYF	TGTGCCAGCAGTAGGTCCTTCAACTCTGGAAACACCATATATTTT
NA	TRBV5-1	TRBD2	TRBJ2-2	CASSPSRTSGRLSSTGELFF	TGCGCCAGCAGCCCCTCCCGGACTAGCGGGAGGTTATCGAGCACCGGGGAGCTGTTTTTT
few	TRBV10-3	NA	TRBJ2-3	CAIRQDLLPSTDTQYF	TGTGCCATCAGACAGGATTTGTTACCTAGCACAGATACGCAGTATTTT
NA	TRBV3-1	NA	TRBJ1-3	CASSRTVNSGNTIYF	TGTGCCAGCAGCCGGACAGTGAACTCTGGAAACACCATATATTTT
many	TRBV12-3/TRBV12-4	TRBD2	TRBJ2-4	CASNLAGGPKNIQYF	TGTGCCAGCAACCTTGCGGGGGGGCCCAAAAACATTCAGTACTTC
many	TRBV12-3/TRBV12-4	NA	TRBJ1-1	CASSLRQENTEAFF	TGTGCCAGCAGTTTAAGACAGGAGAACACTGAAGCTTTCTTT
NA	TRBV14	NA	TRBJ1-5	CASSQTSGLWDTQHF	TGTGCCAGCAGCCAGACTAGCGGACTCTGGGATACGCAGCATTTT
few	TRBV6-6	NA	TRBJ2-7	CASSRRMSYEQYF	TGTGCCAGCAGTCGACGTATGTCCTACGAGCAGTACTTC
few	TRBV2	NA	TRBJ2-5	CASGWDTKETQYF	TGTGCCAGCGGATGGGACACCAAAGAGACCCAGTACTTC
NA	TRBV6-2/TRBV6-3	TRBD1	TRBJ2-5	CAIGDRRVEETQYF	TGTGCCATCGGGGACAGGAGAGTTGAGGAGACCCAGTACTTC
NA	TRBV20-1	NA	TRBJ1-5	CSAMSRDHSNQPQHF	TGCAGTGCCATGTCCCGGGACCATAGCAATCAGCCCCAGCATTTT
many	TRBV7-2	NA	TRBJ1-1	CASSLNPTGGGAFF	TGTGCCAGCAGCTTAAACCCGACAGGAGGGGGAGCTTTCTTT
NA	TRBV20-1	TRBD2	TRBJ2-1	CSALTGTSGGKTYNEQFF	TGCAGTGCCCTGACCGGGACTAGCGGGGGCAAAACCTACAATGAGCAGTTCTTC
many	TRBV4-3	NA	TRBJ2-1	CASSQDRTADNEQFF	TGCGCCAGCAGCCAAGATAGGACGGCCGACAATGAGCAGTTCTTC
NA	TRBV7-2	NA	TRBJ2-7	CASSFMGAWYF	TGTGCCAGCAGCTTCATGGGGGCATGGTACTTC
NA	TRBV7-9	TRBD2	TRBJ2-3	CASSRGTSGGRDTQYF	TGTGCCAGCAGCCGTGGGACTAGCGGGGGGAGAGATACGCAGTATTTT
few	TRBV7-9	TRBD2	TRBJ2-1	CASSVGLAGGGEQFF	TGTGCCAGCAGCGTGGGACTAGCGGGAGGCGGTGAGCAGTTCTTC
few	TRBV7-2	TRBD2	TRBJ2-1	CASSFRWAGESYNEQFF	TGTGCCAGCAGCTTCCGTTGGGCGGGAGAGTCGTACAATGAGCAGTTCTTC
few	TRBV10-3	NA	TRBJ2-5	CATQAGQETQYF	TGTGCCACCCAGGCGGGTCAAGAGACCCAGTACTTC
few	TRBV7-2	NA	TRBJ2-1	CASSLVFGNNEQFF	TGTGCCAGCAGCTTAGTATTCGGTAACAATGAGCAGTTCTTC
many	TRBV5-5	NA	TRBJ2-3	CASSPGTTSTDTQYF	TGTGCCAGCAGCCCCGGGACAACTAGCACAGATACGCAGTATTTT
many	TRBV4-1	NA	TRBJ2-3	CASSQDLPAGDTQYF	TGCGCCAGCAGCCAAGATCTGCCGGCGGGAGATACGCAGTATTTT
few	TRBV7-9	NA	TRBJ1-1	CASSLETPNTEAFF	TGTGCCAGCAGCTTAGAGACACCCAACACTGAAGCTTTCTTT
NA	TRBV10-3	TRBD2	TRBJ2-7	CAIRPSGSVNEQYF	TGTGCCATCAGACCTAGCGGGAGCGTCAACGAGCAGTACTTC
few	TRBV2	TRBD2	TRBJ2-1	CASSRTSGRAGEQFF	TGTGCCAGCAGTCGGACTAGCGGGAGGGCCGGTGAGCAGTTCTTC